The 10 T cell receptor beta chains presented below share a single source sample, sequenced in a study of cytomegalovirus exposure and HLA in healthy donors. The PCR had 60 Vbeta and 13 Jbeta primers. TCRdb keeps only in-frame clones here, not all; method: immunoSEQ multiplex PCR. The sample consists of 150,000 to 160,000 clones, over 65% of them appearing once. The source material was PBMCs. These TCRs come from a woman aged 40-49 years in good health and CMV-seronegative.

The gene calls are TRBV19 and TRBJ1-5; 8 bases are a match to TRBD1. Trimming removed 1 base from V and 3 bases from J; junction bases left unmatched: 2. This CDR3 spans 15 amino acids. CDR1 is LNHDA, CDR2 SQIVND, per germline (reference sequence). CDR3 amino acids: CASSIVGQDNQPQHF. In nucleotides, the CDR3 is TGTGCCAGTAGTATAGTGGGACAGGACAATCAGCCCCAGCATTTT. Variable domain in full (rest from reference TRBV19 and TRBJ1-5): DGGITQSPKYLFRKEGQNVTLSCEQNLNHDAMYWYRQDPGQGLRLIYYSQIVNDFQKGDIAEGYSVSREKKESFPLTVTSAQKNPTAFYLCASSIVGQDNQPQHFGDGTRLSIL.

The chain has TRBV9 and TRBJ2-3; no firm D call. V was pared by 0 bases and J by 0 bases, with 8 bases between. CDR1 SGDLS and CDR2 YYNGEE come from the germline V gene. This CDR3 is 15 amino acids long. The CDR3 spells CASSVGSLSTDTQYF. The CDR3 DNA is TGTGCCAGCAGCGTAGGGAGCCTTAGCACAGATACGCAGTATTTT. Combining the CDR3 with reference TRBV9 and TRBJ2-3 gives the whole variable domain DSGVTQTPKHLITATGQRVTLRCSPRSGDLSVYWYQQSLDQGLQFLIQYYNGEERAKGNILERFSAQQFPDLHSELNLSSLELGDSALYFCASSVGSLSTDTQYFGPGTRLTVL.

This chain joins TRBV7-2 and TRBJ2-7; 7 nucleotides line up with TRBD1. The V gene end was trimmed by 3 bases and the J gene end by 7 bases; junction bases not matched to a gene: 15. The CDR3 covers 16 residues. Per germline, CDR1 SGHTA and CDR2 FQGNSA. CDR3 bases: TGTGCCAGCAGCTTGGATATTCGACAGGGTTACTTGGAGCAGTACTTC. It is translated as CASSLDIRQGYLEQYF.

The chain couples TRBV28 to TRBJ1-3, with a tentative D call TRBD1 (6 bases). Germline assignment: CDR1 MDHEN and CDR2 SYDVKM. CDR3 length: 15 amino acids. Trimming left V 6 bases short and J 0 bases short, with 12 bases between. CDR3 sequence reads: CASRPQGNSGNTIYF. CDR3 bases: TGTGCCAGCAGGCCGCAGGGGAACTCTGGAAACACCATATATTTT.

The rearrangement uses TRBV4-1 and TRBJ2-3, with a possible D match to TRBD2 (5 bases). Between the trimmed V and J ends, which lost 3 bases and 0 bases, there was a span of 19 bases. In germline, CDR1 is MGHRA, CDR2 YSYEKL. The CDR3 consists of 18 residues. The CDR3 here is CASSQYPDYPESTDTQYF. The CDR3 nucleotides are TGCGCCAGCAGCCAGTACCCTGACTACCCGGAAAGCACAGATACGCAGTATTTT.

This rearrangement joins TRBV7-9 to TRBJ2-5; weak D call: TRBD1 (7 bases). CDR3 length: 14 residues. Trimming removed 3 bases from V and 5 bases from J, with 13 bases in between. The germline V gene encodes CDR1 SEHNR and CDR2 FQNEAQ (reference sequence). Here the CDR3 reads CASSFGGGTETQYF. In nucleotides, the CDR3 is TGTGCCAGCAGCTTTGGAGGGGGCACGGAGACCCAGTACTTC. The variable domain in full, with the rest retrieved from reference TRBV7-9 and TRBJ2-5, is DTGVSQNPRHKITKRGQNVTFRCDPISEHNRLYWYRQTLGQGPEFLTYFQNEAQLEKSRLLSDRFSAERPKGSFSTLEIQRTEQGDSAMYLCASSFGGGTETQYFGPGTRLLVL.

The J gene is TRBJ1-2, the V gene TRBV11-1; no clear D. Germline V CDR1 and CDR2: SGHAT, FQDESV (reference sequence). Trimming took 5 bases from V and 0 from J, leaving 7 bases between them. CDR3 length: 13 residues. The CDR3 DNA is TGTGCCAGCAGCACTACCTCTAACTATGGCTACACCTTC. Translation gives CASSTTSNYGYTF. Drawing the rest from reference TRBV11-1 and TRBJ1-2, the complete variable domain is EAEVAQSPRYKITEKSQAVAFWCDPISGHATLYWYRQILGQGPELLVQFQDESVVDDSQLPKDRFSAERLKGVDSTLKIQPAELGDSAMYLCASSTTSNYGYTFGSGTRLTVV.

The chain joins TRBV7-9 to TRBJ2-6, with 7 bases aligning to TRBD1. This CDR3 comprises 15 residues. The ends lost 2 bases at V and 2 bases at J; junction bases unmatched: 0. The germline CDR1 and CDR2 sequences are SEHNR and FQNEAQ (reference sequence). This CDR3 reads CASSLRGPGANVLTF. The CDR3 DNA reads TGTGCCAGCAGCTTAAGGGGGCCTGGGGCCAACGTCCTGACTTTC.

The chain uses TRBV2 and TRBJ1-5, with 9 bases identical to TRBD1. CDR3 length equals 13 residues. The trim removed 4 bases at V and 5 bases at J, leaving 0 bases unmatched. Germline V gene sequence: CDR1 SNHLY, CDR2 FYNNEI. The CDR3 coding sequence is TGTGCCAGCAGTGGGACAGGGGATCAGCCCCAGCATTTT. Translated: CASSGTGDQPQHF.

The gene calls are TRBV28 and TRBJ2-1; 7 positions match TRBD2. CDR1 and CDR2 from the germline V gene are MDHEN and SYDVKM. The trim removed 11 bases at V and 2 bases at J, leaving 6 bases unmatched. CDR3 length equals 13 residues. The CDR3 nucleotides are TGTGCCGGGGCGGGAGAAGCCTACAATGAGCAGTTCTTC. Translated, it gives CAGAGEAYNEQFF.